Listed here are 31 T cell receptor beta chains from one sample, sequenced in a study of molecular identifiers for immune sequencing clone quantification. TCRdb recomputed calls from the PCR reads with MiXCR, one row per CDR3 protein. The data hold about 640,000 distinct CDR3 sequences, with about 20% observed a single time. The sample was naive CD8+ T cells from blood, with Jurkat cell RNA spiked in. Subset: FACS-sorted CD8+CD4-CCR7+CD45RA+ naive T cells. The receptors stem from a human donor in good health. Some libraries in this study had Jurkat cell RNA spiked in.

This clonotype was seen ten or more times. The rearrangement joins TRBV4-1 to TRBJ2-2, with 10 positions matching TRBD1. CDR1 is MGHRA, CDR2 YSYEKL, per germline. The CDR3 runs 14 residues. The ends lost 4 bases at V and 7 bases at J; junction bases unmatched: 3. CDR3 bases: TGCGCCAGCAGCCCGGACAGGGGGGTCGGGGAGCTGTTTTTT. Translation: CASSPDRGVGELFF.

As concerns this clonotype: It may be a read error: a sequence one base away is much more abundant. The V gene is TRBV14, the J gene TRBJ2-7; TRBD1 might be the D (6 bases). CDR1 is SGHDN, CDR2 FVKESK, per germline. This CDR3 has 15 residues. CDR3 sequence (DNA): TGTGCCAACAGCCAAGGTGGGGGCCTATCAGGCGAGCAGTACTTC. Protein product: CANSQGGGLSGEQYF.

This clonotype was detected ten times or more. The chain recombines TRBV4-3 with TRBJ1-1; D not certain. CDR1 is LGHNA, CDR2 YSLEER, per germline. Trimming shortened V by 0 bases and J by 5 bases, and 10 bases separated the two germline ends. The CDR3 totals 14 residues. This CDR3 is CASSQDASRTEAFF. CDR3 coding DNA: TGCGCCAGCAGCCAAGATGCCTCGAGGACTGAAGCTTTCTTT.

This clonotype was seen many times. The rearrangement links TRBV7-3 to TRBJ2-3, with D possibly being TRBD1 or TRBD2 (5 bases each). The V end lost 2 bases, the J end lost 5 bases, and 14 bases lay between the germline ends. The CDR3 runs 15 residues. The V gene's germline CDR1 is SGHTA and CDR2 FQGTGA. The DNA for the CDR3 is TGTGCCAGCAGCTTAGGGTTAGGGGCGGGAGATACGCAGTATTTT. Protein sequence: CASSLGLGAGDTQYF.

This chain joins TRBV27 and TRBJ2-5; no clear D. This CDR3 spans 16 amino acids. V lost 3 bases and J lost 1, with 15 bases in between. CDR1 is MNHEY and CDR2 is SMNVEV in the germline V gene (reference sequence). The CDR3 DNA reads TGTGCCAGCAGTTTGTCAGCTAGGGCCTTCCAAGAGACCCAGTACTTC. Amino acid sequence: CASSLSARAFQETQYF.

This clonotype appeared many times. The J gene is TRBJ2-7, the V gene TRBV5-1; D unclear. The V end lost 2 bases, the J end lost 0 bases, and 9 bases lay between the germline ends. CDR3 length: 14 residues. CDR1 is SGHRS, CDR2 YFSETQ, per germline. The CDR3, as DNA: TGCGCCAGCAGCTTCCAGATCAACTCCTACGAGCAGTACTTC. Translating it yields CASSFQINSYEQYF.

To note about this clonotype: The conserved phenylalanine or tryptophan is not found at the CDR3 terminus, so this likely reflects a read error. V gene TRBV7-9 combines with J gene TRBJ1-1; D gene uncertain. With 0 bases removed from V and 4 bases from J, the gap between germline ends came to 0 bases. The germline V gene encodes CDR1 SEHNR and CDR2 FQNEAQ (reference sequence). The CDR3 covers 11 residues. This CDR3 is CASSLATEAFV. CDR3 DNA: TGTGCCAGCAGCTTAGCCACTGAAGCTTTCGTT.

This clonotype has more than one count but fewer than ten. V and J are TRBV21-1 and TRBJ1-6; the tabulated D call, TRBD1, remains unverified against the DNA. TRBV21-1 is listed as a pseudogene. This CDR3 contains 16 residues. CDR3 DNA sequence: TGTGCCAGCAGCGTAAACCGGGACAGGGTGACATCACCCCTCCACTTT. Residues: CASSVNRDRVTSPLHF.

Details on this clonotype: This may be a read error: a much more frequent sequence differs by one nucleotide. In DNA form, the CDR3 reads TGTGCCAGCAGTGGGGGGAACCGGGGTGGACTGTCTTTT. This translates into CASSGGNRGGLSF. This rearrangement joins TRBV25-1 to TRBJ1-4, with D tentatively TRBD1 (5 bases). There are 13 residues in the CDR3. Germline V lookup: CDR1 MGHDK, CDR2 SYGVNS.

Note on this clonotype: This clone may be a read error of a much larger clone one base away. The rearrangement joins TRBV24-1 to TRBJ1-5; D not certain. Germline V gene lookup returns CDR1 KGHDR and CDR2 SFDVKD. The CDR3 has 13 amino acids. The CDR3 spells CATGDNVGQPQHF. CDR3 in DNA: TGTGCCACCGGTGATAATGTCGGACAGCCCCAGCATTTT.

V gene TRBV7-9 combines with J gene TRBJ2-7, with 9 bases matching TRBD1. In germline, CDR1 is SEHNR, CDR2 FQNEAQ (reference sequence). V lost 3 bases to trimming and J lost 2 bases; unmatched junction nucleotides: 8. The CDR3 loop spans 16 amino acids. Here the CDR3 reads CASSLTTGTGPYEQYF. In DNA form, the CDR3 reads TGTGCCAGCAGCTTGACGACCGGGACAGGGCCCTACGAGCAGTACTTC.

In its sample, this clonotype was seen many times. The rearrangement links TRBV9 to TRBJ1-1; possibly TRBD1 for D (6 bases). The CDR3 spans 15 residues. Trimming removed 0 bases at V and 4 bases at J, with 13 bases between. The germline V gene has CDR1 SGDLS and CDR2 YYNGEE. CDR3 DNA: TGTGCCAGCAGCGTAGGTGGGGGGGCAGGCACTGAAGCTTTCTTT. Encoded protein: CASSVGGGAGTEAFF.

This clonotype was found many times. The rearrangement uses TRBV7-9 and TRBJ2-7, with 10 nucleotides matching TRBD1. The CDR3 spans 14 residues. In germline, CDR1 is SEHNR, CDR2 FQNEAQ (reference sequence). V trimming: 4 bases; J trimming: 5 bases; junction bases outside the gene matches: 5. CDR3 coding DNA: TGTGCCAGCAGCTCCCAGGGACAGGGGAACGAGCAGTACTTC. This translates into CASSSQGQGNEQYF.

This clonotype was seen many times. The rearrangement links TRBV6-2 or TRBV6-3 to TRBJ2-3; a weak D match, TRBD2 (6 bases). The V end lost 0 bases, the J end lost 0 bases, and 13 bases lay between the germline ends. The germline V gene has CDR1 MNHEY and CDR2 SVGEGT. There are 17 residues in the CDR3. The CDR3 loop reads CASSYSKEGRSTDTQYF. In nucleotides, the CDR3 is TGTGCCAGCAGTTACTCGAAGGAGGGTAGGAGCACAGATACGCAGTATTTT.

This clonotype was seen once. One base away lies a much larger clone, so this may be a sequencing read error. The rearrangement joins TRBV6-5 to TRBJ1-5; D not resolved. Matching the DNA end better, TRBJ2-3 makes the J call doubtful. This CDR3 has 16 residues. Per the germline V gene, CDR1 is MNHEY and CDR2 is SVGAGI. CDR3 sequence reads: CASSQTLGVGNQPQYF. The CDR3 DNA reads as TGTGCCAGCAGTCAAACTCTTGGGGTGGGCAATCAGCCCCAGTATTTT.

The table lists this clonotype with a few counts. V usage is TRBV28 and J usage is TRBJ2-5, with a possible D match to TRBD2 (5 bases). Trimming took off 3 bases at V and 5 bases at J, with 16 bases between the two ends. The germline CDR1 and CDR2 sequences are MDHEN and SYDVKM. This CDR3 comprises 15 residues. The CDR3 bases are TGTGCCAGCAGTTTGAGGGCGTCATCAACGGAGACCCAGTACTTC. It specifies CASSLRASSTETQYF. The complete variable domain, with remaining parts taken from reference TRBV28 and TRBJ2-5, reads DVKVTQSSRYLVKRTGEKVFLECVQDMDHENMFWYRQDPGLGLRLIYFSYDVKMKEKGDIPEGYSVSREKKERFSLILESASTNQTSMYLCASSLRASSTETQYFGPGTRLLVL.

In regard to this clonotype: Possible read error: a much larger clone is one base away. V gene TRBV5-5 combines with J gene TRBJ1-2, with 7 bases matching TRBD1. The CDR3 totals 13 residues. Germline CDR1 and CDR2: SGHKS and YYEKEE (reference sequence). The junction had 5 bases not matched to a gene; V was cut back by 2 bases and J by 7 bases. CDR3 region: CASSFTGDCGYTF. The CDR3, as DNA: TGTGCCAGCAGCTTTACAGGGGACTGTGGCTACACCTTC.

The chain recombines TRBV7-6 with TRBJ2-2; either TRBD1 or TRBD2 may supply D (7 bases each). Per the germline V gene, CDR1 is SGHVS and CDR2 is FNYEAQ. CDR3 length equals 18 residues. The V end lost 0 bases, the J end lost 5 bases, and 19 bases lay between the germline ends. CDR3 DNA: TGTGCCAGCAGCTTAGCAACCCCCACAGGGGAGGGGACCGGGGAGCTGTTTTTT. The encoded protein is CASSLATPTGEGTGELFF.

This clonotype was detected many times. The chain is built from TRBV3-1 and TRBJ1-1; TRBD1 aligns across 10 bases. Germline CDR1 LGHDT, CDR2 YNNKEL (reference sequence). V was pared by 2 bases and J by 5 bases, with 5 bases of the junction left unmatched. CDR3 length: 15 amino acids. CDR3 in amino acids: CASSQMTGGRTEAFF. In DNA, the CDR3 is TGTGCCAGCAGCCAAATGACAGGGGGCCGAACTGAAGCTTTCTTT.

This clonotype was counted at least ten times. The chain has TRBV6-2 or TRBV6-3 and TRBJ1-1; D remains ambiguous. V lost 8 bases to trimming and J lost 4 bases, with 14 bases between them. The CDR3 is 13 amino acids. From germline, CDR1 is MNHEY and CDR2 SVGEGT. The CDR3 nucleotides are TGTGCCAGCGCAATAGATAGGAGCACTGAAGCTTTCTTT. This codes for CASAIDRSTEAFF.

This clonotype showed up many times. This chain joins TRBV27 and TRBJ1-5; D remains ambiguous. The ends were cut back, 2 bases at V and 7 bases at J, with 6 bases in the middle. The CDR3 has 12 residues. Germline loops: CDR1 MNHEY, CDR2 SMNVEV (reference sequence). CDR3 sequence reads: CASSLTPQPQHF. Here the CDR3 DNA reads TGTGCCAGCAGTTTAACCCCCCAGCCCCAGCATTTT.

This clonotype was counted many times. CDR3 protein: CASSLWTGGIEQYF. In DNA form, the CDR3 reads TGTGCCAGCAGCTTATGGACAGGGGGAATCGAGCAGTACTTC. J is TRBJ2-7 and V is TRBV5-5; 10 bases align to TRBD1. J gave up 6 bases and V 2 bases, and 5 bases lay outside the gene matches. Germline V gene sequence: CDR1 SGHKS, CDR2 YYEKEE (reference sequence). This CDR3 is 14 amino acids long.

This clonotype was detected many times. This chain connects TRBV20-1 to TRBJ2-7; tentative D call: TRBD1 (5 bases). The CDR3 is made up of 15 amino acids. V was trimmed by 0 bases and J by 0 bases, leaving 12 bases between them. Germline V gene sequence: CDR1 DFQATT, CDR2 SNEGSKA (reference sequence). The CDR3 reads CSARDTNRNSYEQYF. The CDR3, as DNA: TGCAGTGCTAGAGATACAAACAGGAACTCCTACGAGCAGTACTTC.

Only a few counts were recorded for this clonotype. The chain recombines TRBV13 with TRBJ2-7; 9 positions agree with TRBD1. With 4 bases clipped from V and 3 bases from J, the junction kept 4 bases outside the gene matches. This CDR3 comprises 14 residues. CDR1 is PRHDT and CDR2 is FYEKMQ in the germline V gene (reference sequence). The CDR3, as DNA: TGTGCCAGCAGCTCACAGGGGGCGAACTACGAGCAGTACTTC. This encodes CASSSQGANYEQYF.

Comments on this clonotype: Here the CDR3 omits its conserved ending phenylalanine or tryptophan, so a read error is the likely source. The chain carries TRBV14 and TRBJ2-1; D perhaps matches TRBD1 (6 bases). Germline V gives CDR1 SGHDN, CDR2 FVKESK. The CDR3 is 16 residues long. V was trimmed by 0 bases and J by 3 bases, leaving 12 bases between them. The DNA for the CDR3 is TGTGCCAGCAGCCAAGAGGACAGCGCAAACTACAATGAGCAGTTCCTC. Encoded protein: CASSQEDSANYNEQFL.

This clonotype was counted between two and nine times. The chain recombines TRBV30 with TRBJ2-7; maybe TRBD1 (5 bases). This CDR3 spans 12 amino acids. Germline V gene lookup returns CDR1 GTSNPN and CDR2 SVGIG (reference sequence). Trimming cost V 2 bases and J 2 bases, with 7 bases left between them. This CDR3 is CAWSQGTYEQYF. The CDR3 coding sequence is TGTGCCTGGAGTCAGGGCACCTACGAGCAGTACTTC.

At least ten counts were recorded for this clonotype. This chain links TRBV6-2 or TRBV6-3 with TRBJ2-3, with TRBD2 matching over 10 bases. The CDR3 spans 16 residues. Per germline, CDR1 MNHEY and CDR2 SVGEGT. V shed 7 bases and J 0 bases; nucleotides not matched to a gene: 7. This chain's CDR3 is CASTTGLAASTDTQYF. CDR3 DNA: TGTGCCAGCACCACCGGACTAGCGGCTAGCACAGATACGCAGTATTTT.

A remark on this clonotype: A much larger clone is a single base away; this may be a read error. V usage is TRBV27 and J usage is TRBJ1-1; 7 bases are a match to TRBD1. V was clipped by 5 bases and J by 6 bases; unmatched bases: 12. The CDR3 sequence is 15 residues long. Germline CDR1 and CDR2: MNHEY and SMNVEV (reference sequence). For the CDR3, the DNA is TGTGCCAGCAGTCAACACAGGGGAGTATACGCTGAAGCTTTCTTT. It codes for CASSQHRGVYAEAFF.

This clonotype was seen ten or more times. The chain has TRBV6-2 or TRBV6-3 and TRBJ1-1, with a possible D match to TRBD1 (6 bases). The CDR3 consists of 17 residues. V lost 1 base and J 6 bases, leaving 21 bases between the germline ends. Germline V gives CDR1 MNHEY, CDR2 SVGEGT. The CDR3 is CASSYYTGHNLAAEAFF. Here the CDR3 DNA reads TGTGCCAGCAGTTACTACACGGGACATAACTTAGCGGCTGAAGCTTTCTTT.

This clonotype was counted a few times. A much larger clonotype is one base distant, so this may be a read error. V usage is TRBV28 and J usage is TRBJ2-4; D may be TRBD2 (5 bases). The CDR3 loop spans 12 amino acids. In germline, CDR1 is MDHEN, CDR2 SYDVKM. CDR3 DNA: TGTGCCAGCAGTCCCGCCGGGGATATTCGGTACTTC. It translates to CASSPAGDIRYF.

This clonotype was counted a few times. The chain uses TRBV6-2 or TRBV6-3 and TRBJ1-4, with D unresolved. Germline V lookup: CDR1 MNHEY, CDR2 SVGEGT. The CDR3 loop spans 14 amino acids. The V and J ends lost 7 bases and 0 bases respectively, with 9 bases between them. In DNA form, the CDR3 reads TGTGCCAGCACCCGGACTGCAACTAATGAAAAACTGTTTTTT. It yields the protein CASTRTATNEKLFF.